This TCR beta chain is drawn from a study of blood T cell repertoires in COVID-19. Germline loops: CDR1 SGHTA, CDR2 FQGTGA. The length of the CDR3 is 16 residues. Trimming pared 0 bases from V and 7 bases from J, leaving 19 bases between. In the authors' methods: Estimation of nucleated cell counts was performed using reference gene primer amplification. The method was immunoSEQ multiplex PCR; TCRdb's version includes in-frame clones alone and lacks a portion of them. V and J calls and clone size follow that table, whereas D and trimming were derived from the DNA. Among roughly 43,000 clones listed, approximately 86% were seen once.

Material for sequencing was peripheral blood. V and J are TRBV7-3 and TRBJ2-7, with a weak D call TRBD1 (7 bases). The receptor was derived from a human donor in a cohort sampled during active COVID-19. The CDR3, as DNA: TGTGCCAGCAGCTTAACCAGGTCCGGCAGGGGGGAAGAGCAGTACTTC. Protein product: CASSLTRSGRGEEQYF.